A selection of T cell receptor beta chains follows, all from one sample in a study of siplizumab effects on memory and regulatory T cells. Produced via immunoSEQ multiplex PCR; TCRdb's table is partial and in-frame only. Of tens of thousands of clones listed, under 95% were seen once; the top ten hold approximately 5.9%. Sequences were obtained from CD8+ T cells sorted from blood. The receptors here all came from a human donor in good health. The CDR3 runs from the conserved cysteine through the conserved F or W. A D gene is named only where the DNA matches it firmly. A clone size is listed for some rows: how often the clone was seen (once, few, many), or a class if it is expanded.

CASRLGGDSYGYTF | TGTGCCAGCAGACTCGGGGGGGATAGCTATGGCTACACCTTC | NA | NA | TRBJ1-2 | TRBV6-5
CASSQGQGLNTEAFF | TGTGCCAGCAGCCAGGGACAGGGGTTGAACACTGAAGCTTTCTTT | TRBD1 | few | TRBJ1-1 | TRBV4-2
CASSQGWRDIMNTEAFF | TGCGCCAGCAGCCAAGGTTGGAGAGATATCATGAACACTGAAGCTTTCTTT | NA | NA | TRBJ1-1 | TRBV4-1
CASSILGNYGYTF | TGTGCCAGTAGTATTCTAGGAAACTATGGCTACACCTTC | NA | NA | TRBJ1-2 | TRBV19
CASSQDRGTRHVQYF | TGTGCCAGCAGCCAAGATCGAGGGACTAGGCATGTGCAGTACTTC | TRBD2 | NA | TRBJ2-7 | TRBV4-2
CAWSILTYSGEAFF | TGTGCCTGGAGCATCTTGACTTATTCGGGTGAAGCTTTCTTT | NA | NA | TRBJ1-1 | TRBV30
CSARQQETQYF | TGCAGTGCTAGGCAGCAAGAGACCCAGTACTTC | NA | NA | TRBJ2-5 | TRBV20-1
CASSAYYEQYF | TGTGCCAGCAGTGCATACTACGAGCAGTACTTC | NA | NA | TRBJ2-7 | TRBV6-1
CASSEGLGYTF | TGTGCCAGCAGTGAAGGGTTAGGCTACACCTTC | NA | NA | TRBJ1-2 | TRBV6-1
CASSQVGGDREKLFF | TGCGCCAGCAGCCAAGTCGGAGGGGATCGTGAAAAACTGTTTTTT | NA | NA | TRBJ1-4 | TRBV4-1
CASSHGTGGYEQYF | TGTGCCAGCAGTCACGGGACAGGGGGGTACGAGCAGTACTTC | TRBD1 | NA | TRBJ2-7 | TRBV6-5
CASSSPWGVQSSYNEQFF | TGTGCCAGCAGCTCCCCGTGGGGGGTACAAAGCTCCTACAATGAGCAGTTCTTC | NA | NA | TRBJ2-1 | TRBV7-9
CASSQETGLLNEQFF | TGCGCCAGCAGCCAAGAAACGGGCCTATTAAATGAGCAGTTCTTC | NA | NA | TRBJ2-1 | TRBV4-1
CASSWGNEQFF | TGTGCCAGCAGTTGGGGCAATGAGCAGTTCTTC | NA | NA | TRBJ2-1 | TRBV6-1
CASSHGQGDYEQYF | TGTGCCAGCAGTCACGGACAGGGTGATTACGAGCAGTACTTC | TRBD1 | NA | TRBJ2-7 | TRBV6-5
CASSLDGDRPYQETQYF | TGTGCCAGCAGCTTAGATGGCGACAGGCCGTACCAAGAGACCCAGTACTTC | NA | NA | TRBJ2-5 | TRBV13
CASSLREGGELFF | TGTGCCAGCAGTTTAAGGGAGGGCGGGGAGCTGTTTTTT | TRBD2 | NA | TRBJ2-2 | TRBV27
CASSLTLGGTGELFF | TGTGCCAGCAGCCTTACCCTCGGAGGCACCGGGGAGCTGTTTTTT | NA | NA | TRBJ2-2 | TRBV5-6
CASREQGANSPLHF | TGCGCCAGCAGAGAACAGGGGGCTAATTCACCCCTCCACTTT | TRBD1 | NA | TRBJ1-6 | TRBV10-1
CASSRQGMNTEAFF | TGTGCCAGCAGTCGACAGGGCATGAACACTGAAGCTTTCTTT | TRBD1 | once | TRBJ1-1 | TRBV6-5
CASSNNRRDVEQYF | TGTGCCAGCAGCAATAATAGACGGGATGTGGAGCAGTACTTC | NA | NA | TRBJ2-7 | TRBV5-5
CASSHTGGSDTEAFF | TGCGCCAGCAGCCACACAGGGGGCTCTGACACTGAAGCTTTCTTT | TRBD1 | NA | TRBJ1-1 | TRBV4-1
CASSFYGGGGTGELFF | TGTGCCAGCAGTTTTTACGGCGGGGGCGGCACCGGGGAGCTGTTTTTT | NA | NA | TRBJ2-2 | TRBV27
CASSLALTGASYEQYF | TGTGCCAGCAGCTTAGCCCTTACGGGAGCTTCTTACGAGCAGTACTTC | NA | NA | TRBJ2-7 | TRBV7-6
CASSPDGRNSGNTIYF | TGTGCCAGCAGTCCGGACGGGCGAAACTCTGGAAACACCATATATTTT | NA | NA | TRBJ1-3 | TRBV7-6
CASTHHAGTSCYEQYF | TGTGCCAGTACCCACCACGCCGGGACTAGCTGTTACGAGCAGTACTTC | TRBD2 | NA | TRBJ2-7 | TRBV19
CASSSGHPYEQYF | TGTGCCAGCAGCTCGGGACACCCCTACGAGCAGTACTTC | NA | NA | TRBJ2-7 | TRBV11-2
CSVEIRGRYEQYF | TGCAGCGTTGAAATCCGGGGCCGTTACGAGCAGTACTTC | NA | NA | TRBJ2-7 | TRBV29-1
CATSRDWLLATNEKLFF | TGTGCCACCAGCAGAGATTGGTTGCTTGCAACTAATGAAAAACTGTTTTTT | NA | NA | TRBJ1-4 | TRBV15